This T cell receptor (beta chain) was sequenced for a study of blood T cell repertoires in COVID-19 (TCRdb year 2020). A note on the overall study: Samples covering the acute and convalescent phases of COVID-19 were provided by collaborators in the United States, Italy and Spain. The samples were drawn from the first 160 participants of the ongoing ImmuneRACE study and from more than 1,000 subjects provided by 6 global collaborators. The repertoires were released in a freely available public database meant as a resource for research on the immune response to SARS-CoV-2. The sample metadata nearly always contained a de-identified subject ID, COVID-19 status, age in years and sex. The prospective study material was composed of cDNA or gDNA derived from T cells, B-cell-depleted T cells, or PBMCs. Where available, HLA class I and class II types were taken from metadata supplied by the sample provider and were not determined by assay-based typing. The dataset comprised deeply sampled blood TCRbeta repertoires from subjects exposed to, actively infected with, or recovered from COVID-19. Results the study describes overall, beyond this receptor: The quantity of clinical and demographic metadata differed by source and by participant and was supplied without curation.

TCRbeta CDR3 regions were amplified from genomic DNA by means of the immunoSEQ Assay, a bias-controlled multiplex PCR. Concerning the study's data processing: Nucleated cell counts per sample were estimated from amplification of reference gene primers within the assay. Sequence reads were collapsed and filtered to measure the absolute abundance of every unique TCRbeta CDR3 rearrangement. For each sample, productive Simpson clonality was calculated by taking the square root of Simpson's diversity index across productive rearrangements. As stored in TCRdb, this immuneACCESS dataset retains in-frame rearrangements with V and J assigned. A fraction of the clones does not appear; measured against another copy, unresolved V genes explain less than half of the discrepancy, and the remainder lacks a known reason. For V, J and clone size, that table is used; D and trimming come from the DNA. Here the sample has 200,000 or so clones; approximately 84% occur a single time. Around 7.5% of the sample lies in the top ten.

In the prospective study, participants were about 18 to 100 years old, resided in about 25 geographic areas of the United States, and were enrolled through a virtual design. To assign participants to cohorts, the prospective study relied on clinical history that participants themselves reported in a screening survey and a study questionnaire. Recovered participants in ImmuneRACE Cohort 3 were defined as having two consecutive negative NP/OP PCR tests, clearance from a healthcare professional, or resolution of symptoms. Mobile phlebotomists in the prospective study collected whole blood, serum and a nasopharyngeal or oropharyngeal swab from every participant. Prospective study participants could optionally give additional blood draws and questionnaires over an approximately 2-month period. Prospective study blood samples were shipped either frozen or at room temperature before DNA extraction. A remark on this clone: No antigen is known for it. Per-base quality was not reported, and no clone a single base away is much larger than it. This sample includes further DNA sequences coding for the same CDR3.

Sequenced material: PBMCs or T cells enriched from blood (not recorded which). This receptor was obtained from a man aged 35 to 55 who had recovered from COVID-19.

The bases are TGCGCCAGCAGCTTGGCGGGCAATGAGCAGTTCTTC. This codes for CASSLAGNEQFF. The sequence links TRBV5-1 to TRBJ2-1, with the D segment identity uncertain. The germline V gene sets CDR1 to SGHRS and CDR2 to YFSETQ. V sheds 0 bases and J sheds 6 bases, leaving 4 bases between their ends. The CDR3 goes from the cysteine to the phenylalanine over 12 residues. The retained sequence is limited to the CDR3, 36 bases, with the frame set at the first base.